The 10 T cell receptor beta chains presented below share a single source sample, sequenced in a study of cytomegalovirus exposure and HLA in healthy donors. The PCR made use of 60 Vbeta and 13 Jbeta primers. Sequencing used immunoSEQ multiplex PCR; TCRdb keeps in-frame clones, though not all of them. The table lists some 150,000 clones, around 74% of them singletons. Sequenced material: PBMCs. The origin of the receptors is a man younger than 35 in good health and CMV-seronegative.

This clone was found a few times. This sequence joins TRBV5-1 and TRBJ1-2, with D tentatively TRBD1 (6 bases). Germline lookup yields CDR1 SGHRS and CDR2 YFSETQ. This CDR3 comprises 16 residues. V gave up 0 bases and J gave up 2 bases, with 14 bases separating them. The DNA of the CDR3 is TGCGCCAGCAGCTTGGCCGGGACAAGATTCAACTATGGCTACACCTTC. This translates into CASSLAGTRFNYGYTF.

The CDR3 sequence: CASSLNRNNEQFF. CDR3 coding DNA: TGCGCCAGCAGCTTGAACAGAAACAATGAGCAGTTCTTC. The rearrangement links TRBV5-1 to TRBJ2-1; D call uncertain. The V gene's germline CDR1 is SGHRS and CDR2 YFSETQ. The CDR3 totals 13 residues. The V end lost 1 base, the J end lost 5 bases, and 7 bases lay between the germline ends.

This clone occurred once. The chain has TRBV5-1 and TRBJ2-4, with D tentatively TRBD1 (5 bases). The CDR3 spans 13 residues. Germline CDR1 and CDR2: SGHRS and YFSETQ. V was shortened by 2 bases and J by 5 bases, with 8 bases between the two germline ends. The CDR3 loop is CASSFDSENIQYF. CDR3 DNA sequence: TGCGCCAGCAGCTTCGACAGTGAAAACATTCAGTACTTC.

This chain uses TRBV28 with TRBJ2-5, with D unclear. There are 13 residues in the CDR3. Germline CDR1 is MDHEN and CDR2 is SYDVKM. V lost 3 bases to trimming and J lost 2 bases, with 7 bases between them. For the CDR3, the DNA is TGTGCCAGCAGTTTTATTCAGCAAGAGACCCAGTACTTC. Residues: CASSFIQQETQYF.

This clone showed up just once. This chain's CDR3 is CASSDGQGAGELFF. In DNA, the CDR3 is TGTGCCAGCAGTGACGGACAGGGGGCCGGGGAGCTGTTTTTT. The chain carries TRBV6-4 and TRBJ2-2; 10 bases map to TRBD1. V gave up 2 bases and J gave up 6 bases; unmatched junction bases: 0. Germline CDR1 and CDR2: MRHNA and SNTAGT. The CDR3 runs 14 residues.

This chain connects TRBV7-8 to TRBJ1-3; D gene unclear. The V end lost 3 bases, the J end lost 0 bases, and 9 bases lay between the germline ends. The germline CDR1 and CDR2 sequences are SGHVS and FQNEAQ. CDR3 length equals 15 residues. CDR3 bases: TGTGCCAGCAGCTTCGGAGTATCCTCTGGAAACACCATATATTTT. It codes for CASSFGVSSGNTIYF.

The CDR3 coding sequence is TGCAGCGTTGCCGGCGGGTCAAGCAATCAGCCCCAGCATTTT. Its protein product is CSVAGGSSNQPQHF. The V and J genes are TRBV29-1 and TRBJ1-5; no clear D gene. The CDR3 runs 14 residues. Germline CDR1 is SQVTM and CDR2 is ANQGSEA. V lost 4 bases, J lost 1 base, and 11 bases lay in between.

The chain is built from TRBV19 and TRBJ2-1, with a tentative D call TRBD1 (6 bases). Trimming removed 8 bases from V and 11 bases from J, with 19 bases in between. Germline CDR1 LNHDA, CDR2 SQIVND (reference sequence). The CDR3 runs to 13 residues. The CDR3 sequence is CASSTQGKYQQFF. In nucleotides, the CDR3 is TGTGCCAGTTCCACACAGGGAAAGTATCAGCAGTTCTTC. Looking up the rest from reference TRBV19 and TRBJ2-1 gives the full variable domain: DGGITQSPKYLFRKEGQNVTLSCEQNLNHDAMYWYRQDPGQGLRLIYYSQIVNDFQKGDIAEGYSVSREKKESFPLTVTSAQKNPTAFYLCASSTQGKYQQFFGPGTRLTVL.

The chain is built from TRBV6-1 and TRBJ1-5; 7 bases agree with TRBD1. Germline values: CDR1 MNHNS, CDR2 SASEGT. The CDR3 length is 14 residues. The ends lost 5 bases at V and 7 bases at J; junction bases unmatched: 8. The CDR3 sequence is CASSPDRVGQPQHF. The CDR3 region has the DNA TGTGCCAGCAGTCCTGACAGGGTAGGACAGCCCCAGCATTTT.

The chain uses TRBV7-9 and TRBJ1-5, with 9 nucleotides matching TRBD1. The germline gives CDR1 SEHNR, CDR2 FQNEAQ (reference sequence). The CDR3 extends over 15 amino acids. J gave up 15 bases and V 5 bases, and 17 bases lay outside the gene matches. CDR3 loop: CASSLMTGGADILHF. In DNA form, the CDR3 reads TGTGCCAGCAGCCTAATGACAGGGGGGGCGGATATATTGCATTTT.